This entry concerns a single T cell receptor (beta chain). The entry originates in a study of blood T cell repertoires in COVID-19. Using immunoSEQ multiplex PCR, the repertoire was profiled, and TCRdb retains in-frame clones only, with some absent. The sample shows over 90,000 clones, roughly 92% of them seen only once. Source material: peripheral blood. This TCR was recovered from a woman aged 45-65 years with COVID-19, enrolled during active disease.

DNA for the CDR3: TGTGCCAGCAGCTTAGATCGAGGGGGCATGGGCGAGCAGTACTTC. This gives the protein CASSLDRGGMGEQYF. The gene calls are TRBV13 and TRBJ2-7, with TRBD1 matching 7 bases. J gave up 6 bases and V 1 base, and 9 bases lay outside the gene matches. The CDR3 spans 15 residues. Germline V gene data show CDR1 as PRHDT and CDR2 as FYEKMQ (reference sequence).